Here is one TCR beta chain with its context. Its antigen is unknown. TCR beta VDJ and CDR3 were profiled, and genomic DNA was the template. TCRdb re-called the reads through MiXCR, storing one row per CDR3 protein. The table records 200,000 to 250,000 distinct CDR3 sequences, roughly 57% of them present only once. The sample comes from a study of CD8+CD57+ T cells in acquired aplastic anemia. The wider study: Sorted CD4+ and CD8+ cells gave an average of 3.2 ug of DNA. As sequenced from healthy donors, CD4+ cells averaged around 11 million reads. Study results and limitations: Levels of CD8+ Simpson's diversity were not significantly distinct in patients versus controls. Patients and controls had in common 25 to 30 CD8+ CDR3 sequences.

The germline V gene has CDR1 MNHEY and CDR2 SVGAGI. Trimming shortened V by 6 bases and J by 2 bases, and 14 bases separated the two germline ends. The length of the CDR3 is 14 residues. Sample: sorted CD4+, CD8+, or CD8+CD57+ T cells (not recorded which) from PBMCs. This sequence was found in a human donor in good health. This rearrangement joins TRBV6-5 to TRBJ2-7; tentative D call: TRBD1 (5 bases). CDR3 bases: TGTGCCAGCAGACTAACCTCAGGGACCTACGAGCAGTACTTC. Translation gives CASRLTSGTYEQYF.